This is a list of T cell receptor beta chains from one sample in a study of cytomegalovirus exposure and HLA in healthy donors. The protocol was immunoSEQ multiplex PCR, while the TCRdb copy is restricted to in-frame clones and leaves out a portion. Of around 130,000 clones listed, about nine tenths are singletons. The sequenced material came from PBMCs. The source of these receptors is a young man in good health and CMV-seronegative. Both conserved end residues are trimmed from each CDR3.

j_call: TRBJ2-2; v_call: TRBV5-1; cdr3_length: 13; cdr3_aa: ASSFEDSNTGELF
j_call: TRBJ1-2; v_call: TRBV19; cdr3_length: 13; cdr3_aa: ASSRALVSNYGYT
j_call: TRBJ2-7; v_call: TRBV21-1; cdr3_length: 15; cdr3_aa: ASSKEVTGTGPYEQY
j_call: TRBJ1-2; v_call: TRBV9; cdr3_length: 13; cdr3_aa: ASSVGLQSNYGYT
j_call: TRBJ2-1; v_call: TRBV11-2; cdr3_length: 16; cdr3_aa: ASSAYPFPGQDYNEQF
j_call: TRBJ2-3; v_call: TRBV10-1; cdr3_length: 13; cdr3_aa: ASRGSGASTDTQY
j_call: TRBJ1-1; v_call: TRBV6-1; cdr3_length: 12; cdr3_aa: ASRLTGEITEAF
j_call: TRBJ1-2; v_call: TRBV6-5; cdr3_length: 13; cdr3_aa: ASSYSWTGTYGYT
j_call: TRBJ1-6; v_call: TRBV28; cdr3_length: 15; cdr3_aa: ASSPHTTGANNSPLH
j_call: TRBJ1-2; v_call: TRBV5-4; cdr3_length: 13; cdr3_aa: ASSFPGQSHYGYT
j_call: TRBJ1-2; v_call: TRBV5-4; cdr3_length: 12; cdr3_aa: ASSPGQGLDGYT
j_call: TRBJ1-1; v_call: TRBV15; cdr3_length: 14; cdr3_aa: ATSRDRGNVPAEAF
j_call: TRBJ2-1; v_call: TRBV7-3; cdr3_length: 14; cdr3_aa: ASSSTPGQGYNEQF
j_call: TRBJ1-5; v_call: TRBV7-3; cdr3_length: 11; cdr3_aa: ASSLTGGQPQH
j_call: TRBJ1-5; v_call: TRBV27; cdr3_length: 13; cdr3_aa: ASSLVGDSNQPQH
j_call: TRBJ1-1; v_call: TRBV14; cdr3_length: 11; cdr3_aa: ASSQGTGGRAF
j_call: TRBJ1-1; v_call: TRBV5-8; cdr3_length: 13; cdr3_aa: ASSPRDRGGTEAF
j_call: TRBJ2-5; v_call: TRBV11-2; cdr3_length: 11; cdr3_aa: ASSPVDQETQY
j_call: TRBJ1-6; v_call: TRBV4-2; cdr3_length: 12; cdr3_aa: ASSPTGYNSPLH
j_call: TRBJ2-5; v_call: TRBV5-6; cdr3_length: 11; cdr3_aa: ASTSLGRQTQY
j_call: TRBJ1-1; v_call: TRBV10-2; cdr3_length: 11; cdr3_aa: ASGQGKNTEAF
j_call: TRBJ1-1; v_call: TRBV20-1; cdr3_length: 8; cdr3_aa: SARVGEDF
j_call: TRBJ1-4; v_call: TRBV7-9; cdr3_length: 12; cdr3_aa: ASSFSGGYEKLF